A single sample is the source of the 28 T cell receptor beta chains below, sequenced in a study of shared clonotypes between healthy human individuals. The data were produced by immunoSEQ multiplex PCR, yet TCRdb's version contains in-frame clones alone and is incomplete. The sample contains approximately 530,000 clones, roughly 95% of which appear only once. The sample consisted of naive CD4+ T cells sorted from blood. Subset denoted: CD45RA+ positively selected. The receptor source for this set is a woman younger than 45 in good health.

CDR3 region: CASKGQGDTGELFF. The CDR3, as DNA: TGTGCCAGCAAGGGGCAGGGTGACACCGGGGAGCTGTTTTTT. The chain links TRBV6-4 to TRBJ2-2; D is perhaps TRBD1 (5 bases). Germline CDR1 and CDR2: MRHNA and SNTAGT. This CDR3 has 14 amino acids. The germline V and J ends were trimmed by 7 bases and 3 bases, with 12 bases remaining between them.

The V call is TRBV11-3, the J call TRBJ2-1; D remains ambiguous. Germline V lookup: CDR1 SGHNT, CDR2 YENEEA. The CDR3 covers 14 residues. Trimming removed 1 base from V and 5 bases from J, with 9 bases in between. This chain's CDR3 is CASSLAGADNEQFF. CDR3 bases: TGTGCCAGCAGCTTAGCAGGAGCCGACAATGAGCAGTTCTTC.

This clone was found once. The chain has TRBV28 and TRBJ1-1; D is ambiguous. V dropped 8 bases and J dropped 0 bases, with 19 bases sitting between them. The germline V gene has CDR1 MDHEN and CDR2 SYDVKM. The CDR3 contains 16 residues. The CDR3 nucleotides are TGTGCCAGCTGTGTTACTAGAGCGCTGATGAACACTGAAGCTTTCTTT. Translating it yields CASCVTRALMNTEAFF. Complete variable domain (other parts from reference TRBV28 and TRBJ1-1): DVKVTQSSRYLVKRTGEKVFLECVQDMDHENMFWYRQDPGLGLRLIYFSYDVKMKEKGDIPEGYSVSREKKERFSLILESASTNQTSMYLCASCVTRALMNTEAFFGQGTRLTVV.

This clone has just one count. The V and J genes are TRBV2 and TRBJ1-2; the D is unclear. Trimming removed 4 bases from V and 3 bases from J, with 12 bases in between. CDR3 length: 14 amino acids. Germline lookup yields CDR1 SNHLY and CDR2 FYNNEI. CDR3 sequence (DNA): TGTGCCAGCAGTGGTAGGCCAGATCACTATGGCTACACCTTC. It encodes CASSGRPDHYGYTF. The full variable domain, completed using reference TRBV2 and TRBJ1-2, is EPEVTQTPSHQVTQMGQEVILRCVPISNHLYFYWYRQILGQKVEFLVSFYNNEISEKSEIFDDQFSVERPDGSNFTLKIRSTKLEDSAMYFCASSGRPDHYGYTFGSGTRLTVV.

The chain links TRBV9 to TRBJ1-3; perhaps TRBD1 as D (5 bases). V gave up 3 bases and J gave up 3 bases, with 13 bases separating them. The CDR3 has 15 residues. The germline V gene encodes CDR1 SGDLS and CDR2 YYNGEE. The CDR3 reads CASSGGGVFGNTIYF. DNA of the CDR3: TGTGCCAGCAGCGGCGGAGGGGTTTTTGGAAACACCATATATTTT.

The chain carries TRBV10-2 and TRBJ2-6; no clear D gene. The CDR3 sequence is 13 residues long. Trimming removed 9 bases from V and 0 bases from J, with 6 bases in between. Germline V CDR1 and CDR2: WSHSY, SAAADI. The CDR3, as DNA: TGCGCCAGTCACAGCTCTGGGGCCAACGTCCTGACTTTC. Amino acid sequence: CASHSSGANVLTF.

The table lists this clone with a count of one. This chain joins TRBV6-5 and TRBJ2-1; D might be TRBD2 (5 bases). This CDR3 is built from 15 residues. Germline V gives CDR1 MNHEY, CDR2 SVGAGI. Trimming stripped 0 bases from V and 6 bases from J, with 12 bases between. The CDR3 loop reads CASSYSGLLSNEQFF. CDR3 nucleotides: TGTGCCAGCAGTTACTCAGGACTCCTGAGCAATGAGCAGTTCTTC.

This chain uses TRBV30 with TRBJ1-6; D not resolved. The CDR3 sequence is 14 residues long. V lost 0 bases to trimming and J lost 7 bases, with 10 bases between them. Germline V gene data show CDR1 as GTSNPN and CDR2 as SVGIG (reference sequence). CDR3 sequence reads: CAWSVNGLNSPLHF. The DNA for the CDR3 is TGTGCCTGGAGTGTAAACGGGTTGAATTCACCCCTCCACTTT.

The chain combines TRBV5-4 with TRBJ2-5; 10 nucleotides line up with TRBD1. The J segment lost 4 bases and the V segment lost 3 bases, leaving 6 bases of the junction unmatched. The CDR3 has 15 residues. Germline V gives CDR1 SGHNT, CDR2 YYREEE (reference sequence). The DNA for the CDR3 is TGTGCCAGCAGCTCGGGACAGGGGCGTATAGAGACCCAGTACTTC. It is translated as CASSSGQGRIETQYF.

The chain combines TRBV18 with TRBJ2-2; TRBD2 might be the D (6 bases). The CDR3 length is 16 residues. Germline CDR1 reads KGHSH; CDR2 reads LQKENI. V was trimmed by 3 bases and J by 0 bases, leaving 11 bases between them. The CDR3 spells CASSPQAGANTGELFF. DNA for the CDR3: TGTGCCAGCTCACCTCAAGCGGGCGCGAACACCGGGGAGCTGTTTTTT.

V usage is TRBV2 and J usage is TRBJ2-1; no firm D call. CDR1 and CDR2 from the germline V gene are SNHLY and FYNNEI. The CDR3 consists of 13 residues. Trimming took off 6 bases at V and 4 bases at J, with 10 bases between the two ends. Here the CDR3 reads CASRDDAYNEQFF. Here the CDR3 DNA reads TGTGCCAGCAGAGATGACGCATACAATGAGCAGTTCTTC.

The chain is built from TRBV6-1 and TRBJ1-2, with 7 bases fitting TRBD1. The CDR3 has 13 amino acids. The J segment lost 8 bases and the V segment lost 4 bases, leaving 7 bases of the junction unmatched. Germline V lookup: CDR1 MNHNS, CDR2 SASEGT. This chain's CDR3 is CASSADRVGGYTF. DNA for the CDR3: TGTGCCAGCAGTGCCGACAGGGTTGGCGGCTACACCTTC.

The CDR3 spells CATRGLAVGLTNTGELFF. Here the CDR3 DNA reads TGCGCCACCCGGGGCCTGGCGGTAGGACTTACGAACACCGGGGAGCTGTTTTTT. The chain employs TRBV5-1 and TRBJ2-2, with D perhaps being TRBD1 or TRBD2 (5 bases each). The CDR3 spans 18 residues. The V gene lost 9 bases and the J gene lost 0 bases, with 24 bases spanning the gap. From germline, CDR1 is SGHRS and CDR2 YFSETQ.

The count of this clone is one. The gene calls are TRBV4-1 and TRBJ2-7; the match to TRBD2 covers 8 bases. This CDR3 contains 17 residues. Germline values: CDR1 MGHRA, CDR2 YSYEKL. V trimming: 0 bases; J trimming: 6 bases; junction bases outside the gene matches: 13. The CDR3 DNA reads as TGCGCCAGCAGCCAAGATCCGGATAGCGGGGCCCCTCCCGAGCAGTACTTC. Residues: CASSQDPDSGAPPEQYF.

The DNA for the CDR3 is TGTGCCAGCCGCTTGGCGGAGCCGCCTTTCGAGCAGTACTTC. It translates to CASRLAEPPFEQYF. This chain links TRBV28 with TRBJ2-7; D ambiguous. The germline V gene has CDR1 MDHEN and CDR2 SYDVKM. The CDR3 contains 14 residues. Trimming removed 8 bases from V and 6 bases from J, with 20 bases in between. The full variable domain, rest sourced from reference TRBV28 and TRBJ2-7, is DVKVTQSSRYLVKRTGEKVFLECVQDMDHENMFWYRQDPGLGLRLIYFSYDVKMKEKGDIPEGYSVSREKKERFSLILESASTNQTSMYLCASRLAEPPFEQYFGPGTRLTVT.

This clone was observed once. V and J are TRBV6-5 and TRBJ1-2; 9 bases agree with TRBD1. CDR3 size: 15 residues. V gave up 4 bases and J gave up 2 bases; unmatched junction bases: 5. Germline V CDR1 and CDR2: MNHEY, SVGAGI. The CDR3 coding sequence is TGTGCCAGCAGTTCTTCCGGGACAGGGAACTATGGCTACACCTTC. Translating gives CASSSSGTGNYGYTF.

The V call is TRBV4-1, the J call TRBJ1-3, with a possible D match to TRBD1 (5 bases). CDR3 length: 17 amino acids. The germline V gene encodes CDR1 MGHRA and CDR2 YSYEKL. Trimming took 0 bases from V and 0 from J, leaving 12 bases between them. CDR3 nucleotides: TGCGCCAGCAGCCAAGAGAGGGGTCGCGGCTCTGGAAACACCATATATTTT. Protein sequence: CASSQERGRGSGNTIYF.

The V and J genes are TRBV4-2 and TRBJ2-7; TRBD2 matches 7 bases. From germline, CDR1 is LGHNA and CDR2 YNFKEQ. After removal of 0 bases from V and 3 bases from J, the junction contained 8 bases not matched to a gene. There are 16 residues in the CDR3. The CDR3 here is CASSQDHSGNVYEQYF. CDR3 coding DNA: TGTGCCAGCAGCCAAGATCACAGCGGGAACGTCTACGAGCAGTACTTC.

This sequence joins TRBV28 and TRBJ2-7; unclear D gene. V lost 4 bases and J 2 bases, leaving 9 bases between the germline ends. CDR3 length: 13 residues. Germline V gene lookup returns CDR1 MDHEN and CDR2 SYDVKM. The CDR3 nucleotides read TGTGCCAGCAGTTCTCGCGGAGCCTACGAGCAGTACTTC. This sequence encodes CASSSRGAYEQYF.

This CDR3 reads CASSSIAGHYNEQFF. The CDR3 nucleotides read TGCGCCAGCAGCTCCATAGCGGGCCACTACAATGAGCAGTTCTTC. The rearrangement uses TRBV5-1 and TRBJ2-1; 7 nucleotides match TRBD2. The CDR3 has 15 residues. V trimming: 3 bases; J trimming: 3 bases; junction bases outside the gene matches: 6. Germline loops: CDR1 SGHRS, CDR2 YFSETQ.

The chain has TRBV11-2 and TRBJ2-5, with D perhaps TRBD1 (6 bases). V lost 4 bases and J lost 4, with 13 bases in between. This CDR3 is 14 amino acids long. Germline CDR1 and CDR2: SGHAT and FQNNGV. The CDR3 sequence: CASSSYREPETQYF. CDR3 in DNA: TGTGCCAGCAGCTCCTACAGGGAACCAGAGACCCAGTACTTC. The entire variable domain, with the rest obtained from reference TRBV11-2 and TRBJ2-5, is as follows: EAGVAQSPRYKIIEKRQSVAFWCNPISGHATLYWYQQILGQGPKLLIQFQNNGVVDDSQLPKDRFSAERLKGVDSTLKIQPAKLEDSAVYLCASSSYREPETQYFGPGTRLLVL.

The CDR3 sequence: CASSSLPGLAGVSHEQYF. CDR3 bases: TGTGCCAGCAGTTCTCTACCGGGACTAGCGGGAGTGTCACACGAGCAGTACTTC. This chain uses TRBV28 with TRBJ2-7; 14 bases agree with TRBD2. CDR1 MDHEN and CDR2 SYDVKM come from the germline V gene. The CDR3 has 18 residues. V gave up 4 bases and J gave up 5 bases; unmatched junction bases: 13.

This chain joins TRBV4-1 and TRBJ2-7; 11 bases line up with TRBD2. CDR3 size: 21 residues. CDR1 MGHRA and CDR2 YSYEKL come from the germline V gene. J gave up 6 bases and V 2 bases, and 24 bases lay outside the gene matches. CDR3 nucleotides: TGCGCCAGCAGCCAACGGGTACGACCTATGGGACTAGCGGACACCTTAGCCGAGCAGTACTTC. It encodes CASSQRVRPMGLADTLAEQYF.

For the CDR3, the DNA is TGTGCCAGCAGCTTAGATCGGAGGGGACGAATGCTCGAGCAGTACTTC. Protein product: CASSLDRRGRMLEQYF. The gene calls are TRBV11-2 and TRBJ2-7, with a weak D call TRBD2 (6 bases). There are 16 residues in the CDR3. CDR1 and CDR2 from the germline V gene are SGHAT and FQNNGV. The V and J ends lost 0 bases and 6 bases respectively, with 18 bases between them.

This clone was observed a single time. Here the CDR3 DNA reads TGTGCCAGTCCCTCGGAGGAGGTCCCCAATGAGCAGTTCTTC. The encoded protein is CASPSEEVPNEQFF. The chain recombines TRBV7-9 with TRBJ2-1; a weak D match, TRBD2 (5 bases). V lost 9 bases and J 6 bases, leaving 18 bases between the germline ends. Germline V lookup: CDR1 SEHNR, CDR2 FQNEAQ (reference sequence). The CDR3 runs 14 residues.

For the CDR3, the DNA is TGTGCCAGCAGCCCCGGGACAGGGTTTCGAGAAAAACTGTTTTTT. Translating gives CASSPGTGFREKLFF. The chain employs TRBV2 and TRBJ1-4, with TRBD1 matching over 9 bases. Germline V gene data show CDR1 as SNHLY and CDR2 as FYNNEI. V shed 6 bases, J shed 8 bases, and the junction held 10 bases outside the gene matches. The CDR3 is 15 residues long.

This chain uses TRBV11-2 with TRBJ2-7; D ambiguous. CDR1 SGHAT and CDR2 FQNNGV come from the germline V gene. This CDR3 is 13 amino acids long. V lost 5 bases to trimming and J lost 4 bases, with 12 bases between them. The CDR3 DNA follows: TGTGCCAGCAGCCCCCGAGAACCATACGAGCAGTACTTC. Protein: CASSPREPYEQYF.

V is TRBV28 and J is TRBJ1-2, with D unresolved. Trimming pared 6 bases from V and 5 bases from J, leaving 16 bases between. This CDR3 has 14 amino acids. Looked up from germline, CDR1 is MDHEN and CDR2 is SYDVKM. This chain's CDR3 is CASSTSGVQYGYTF. CDR3 nucleotide sequence: TGTGCCAGCAGCACCTCCGGGGTGCAGTATGGCTACACCTTC.